What follows describes a single TCR beta chain. CDR3 length equals 15 residues. Germline V gene lookup returns CDR1 SNHLY and CDR2 FYNNEI. The V end lost 1 base, the J end lost 1 base, and 10 bases lay between the germline ends. The number of samples from each patient was between 1 and 8, taken pretreatment and on-treatment. Every PCR was spiked with synthetic TCR analog templates. TCRdb's copy holds only in-frame clones and misses some; the assay was immunoSEQ multiplex PCR. The sample holds approximately 100,000 clones, roughly nine tenths seen once. This record comes from a study of PD-L1 blockade in urothelial cancer.

This chain joins TRBV2 and TRBJ1-1; D call uncertain. Sequenced material: PBMCs, taken around atezolizumab (anti-PD-L1) treatment. This TCR was recovered from an elderly woman with urothelial cancer. The CDR3 nucleotides read TGTGCCAGCAGTGAAGGGCTAGCAAGGAACACTGAAGCTTTCTTT. Residues: CASSEGLARNTEAFF.